One sample yielded the 32 T cell receptor beta chains listed below, sequenced in a study of OX40 agonist ivuxolimab in advanced cancers. Libraries were constructed by the immunoSEQ multiplex PCR assay. The table comes from immuneACCESS by way of TCRdb, which keeps in-frame sequences with V and J called. Part of the clones is missing from these tables; in studies checked, under half for an unresolved V gene and the rest for unknown reasons. A total of 14,000 to 15,000 clones appear in this sample, about 77% of them only once. The top ten constitute roughly 35% of the sample. This material consisted of CD4+ or CD8+ T cells sorted from blood, taken in a trial of the OX40 agonist ivuxolimab. These receptor sequences come from an adult with an advanced solid tumor such as melanoma, head and neck, liver or kidney cancer.

The chain uses TRBV6-4 and TRBJ2-5, with TRBD2 identical over 8 bases. With V trimmed by 3 bases and J by 5 bases, 11 bases remained unmatched. Germline values: CDR1 MRHNA, CDR2 SNTAGT. CDR3 length equals 16 residues. CDR3 nucleotides: TGTGCCAGCAGTGAGAAAGCGGGAGAAAGTGGGGAGACCCAGTACTTC. Protein product: CASSEKAGESGETQYF.

This sequence joins TRBV12-5 and TRBJ2-1; tentatively, D is TRBD1 or TRBD2 (5 bases each). Germline CDR1 reads LGHNT; CDR2 reads FRNRAP. V was clipped by 7 bases and J by 2 bases, with 15 bases between them. The CDR3 is made up of 15 amino acids. DNA for the CDR3: TGTGCTAGTGTCCCTTCAGGGACCCCCTACAATGAGCAGTTCTTC. Amino acid sequence: CASVPSGTPYNEQFF.

The genes are TRBV19 and TRBJ1-1; D is unclear. Trimming removed 9 bases from V and 11 bases from J, with 7 bases in between. Germline CDR1 and CDR2: LNHDA and SQIVND (reference sequence). The CDR3 is 8 residues long. CDR3 nucleotide sequence: TGTGCCAGCGACGGGGCTTTCTTT. This gives the protein CASDGAFF. The variable domain in full, completed from reference TRBV19 and TRBJ1-1, reads DGGITQSPKYLFRKEGQNVTLSCEQNLNHDAMYWYRQDPGQGLRLIYYSQIVNDFQKGDIAEGYSVSREKKESFPLTVTSAQKNPTAFYLCASDGAFFGQGTRLTVV.

This chain links TRBV7-2 with TRBJ2-7; D is perhaps TRBD1 (7 bases). Per germline, CDR1 SGHTA and CDR2 FQGNSA. Trimming stripped 5 bases from V and 2 bases from J, with 16 bases between. CDR3 length: 15 residues. The CDR3 coding sequence is TGTGCCAGCAGCCCGGGGGACAGCACCCCCTACGAGCAGTACTTC. Its translation is CASSPGDSTPYEQYF.

The chain links TRBV5-1 to TRBJ2-2, with TRBD2 identical over 7 bases. The germline V gene encodes CDR1 SGHRS and CDR2 YFSETQ. J lost 4 bases, V lost 0 bases, and 6 bases had no gene match. This CDR3 spans 16 amino acids. Here the CDR3 reads CASSLAGLVGTGELFF. CDR3 nucleotides: TGCGCCAGCAGCTTGGCTGGACTAGTTGGCACCGGGGAGCTGTTTTTT.

J is TRBJ2-7 and V is TRBV6-5; D is uncertain. V lost 2 bases and J 7 bases, leaving 12 bases between the germline ends. Germline V CDR1 and CDR2: MNHEY, SVGAGI. The CDR3 length is 13 residues. CDR3 DNA sequence: TGTGCCAGCAGTTACAACAGATTTGGGGAGCAGTACTTC. Translating it yields CASSYNRFGEQYF.

The chain has TRBV7-6 and TRBJ2-7, with TRBD1 matching over 9 bases. Germline-derived CDR1 and CDR2 are SGHVS and FNYEAQ. The CDR3 sequence is 14 residues long. V lost 1 base, J lost 5 bases, and 3 bases stayed unmatched. In DNA form, the CDR3 reads TGTGCCAGCAGCTTAGGGACAGGGGCTGACGAGCAGTACTTC. This translates into CASSLGTGADEQYF. Supplemented by reference TRBV7-6 and TRBJ2-7, the full variable domain reads GAGVSQSPRYKVTKRGQDVALRCDPISGHVSLYWYRQALGQGPEFLTYFNYEAQQDKSGLPNDRFSAERPEGSISTLTIQRTEQRDSAMYRCASSLGTGADEQYFGPGTRLTVT.

In the case of this clone: Other DNA sequences in this specimen translate into the identical CDR3. The chain has TRBV6-5 and TRBJ2-3, with D possibly matching TRBD2 (6 bases). V gave up 2 bases and J gave up 0 bases, with 6 bases separating them. The CDR3 is 14 residues long. Germline V gene data show CDR1 as MNHEY and CDR2 as SVGAGI. The CDR3 DNA follows: TGTGCCAGCAGTTACGGAGGGAGCACAGATACGCAGTATTTT. Its protein product is CASSYGGSTDTQYF.

In its sample, this clone is medium-sized. This chain uses TRBV19 with TRBJ1-1; D call uncertain. Trimming removed 5 bases at V and 1 base at J, with 8 bases between. Germline CDR1 reads LNHDA; CDR2 reads SQIVND (reference sequence). The CDR3 loop spans 13 amino acids. This CDR3 is CASSRTQNTEAFF. Written as DNA, the CDR3 is TGTGCCAGTAGTCGTACTCAGAACACTGAAGCTTTCTTT.

The chain couples TRBV7-9 to TRBJ2-1, with D possibly being TRBD1 or TRBD2 (6 bases each). Trimming took off 11 bases at V and 8 bases at J, with 13 bases between the two ends. The CDR3 extends over 11 amino acids. From germline, CDR1 is SEHNR and CDR2 FQNEAQ (reference sequence). CDR3 sequence: CAGGGSHEQFF. The CDR3 nucleotides are TGTGCCGGAGGGGGGTCGCATGAGCAGTTCTTC. Full variable domain (remainder filled in from reference TRBV7-9 and TRBJ2-1): DTGVSQNPRHKITKRGQNVTFRCDPISEHNRLYWYRQTLGQGPEFLTYFQNEAQLEKSRLLSDRFSAERPKGSFSTLEIQRTEQGDSAMYLCAGGGSHEQFFGPGTRLTVL.

The chain uses TRBV7-2 and TRBJ2-3; D is unresolved. V was cut by 7 bases and J by 0 bases, with 8 bases left in between. CDR3 length equals 13 residues. CDR1 and CDR2 (germline): SGHTA, FQGNSA. CDR3 bases: TGTGCCAGCAACCCTACTAGCACAGATACGCAGTATTTT. Its translation: CASNPTSTDTQYF. The whole variable domain, filled in from reference TRBV7-2 and TRBJ2-3, reads GAGVSQSPSNKVTEKGKDVELRCDPISGHTALYWYRQSLGQGLEFLIYFQGNSAPDKSGLPSDRFSAERTGGSVSTLTIQRTQQEDSAVYLCASNPTSTDTQYFGPGTRLTVL.

This CDR3 reads CASSWAGANVLTF. The CDR3 DNA reads TGTGCCAGCAGTTGGGCTGGGGCCAACGTCCTGACTTTC. The chain employs TRBV27 and TRBJ2-6; D unresolved. This CDR3 comprises 13 residues. CDR1 and CDR2 (germline): MNHEY, SMNVEV (reference sequence). V was cut by 4 bases and J by 2 bases, with 3 bases left in between.

The genes are TRBV7-6 and TRBJ2-7; 10 bases are shared with TRBD2. Germline assignment: CDR1 SGHVS and CDR2 FNYEAQ. With 2 bases clipped from V and 3 bases from J, the junction kept 4 bases outside the gene matches. This CDR3 has 15 amino acids. As DNA, the CDR3 is TGTGCCAGCAGCTTATATCTAGCGGGAGTCTACGAGCAGTACTTC. It is translated as CASSLYLAGVYEQYF.

The genes are TRBV4-1 and TRBJ2-1; TRBD2 agrees at 11 bases. Germline loops: CDR1 MGHRA, CDR2 YSYEKL. Unmatched junction bases numbered 4, after V lost 0 bases and J lost 6 bases. The CDR3 is made up of 16 amino acids. The CDR3 DNA is TGCGCCAGCAGCCAAGAGGGGACTAGCGGAACCAATGAGCAGTTCTTC. Its translation: CASSQEGTSGTNEQFF.

V is TRBV5-4 and J is TRBJ2-7, with D uncertain. This CDR3 region has 13 residues. Trimming pared 1 base from V and 0 bases from J, leaving 5 bases between. Germline assignment: CDR1 SGHNT and CDR2 YYREEE (reference sequence). DNA for the CDR3: TGTGCCAGCAGCTTGCTCAACTCCTACGAGCAGTACTTC. This translates into CASSLLNSYEQYF.

V and J are TRBV7-9 and TRBJ2-2, with TRBD2 matching over 7 bases. The CDR3 is made up of 15 amino acids. V was pared by 5 bases and J by 4 bases, with 7 bases of the junction left unmatched. Looked up from germline, CDR1 is SEHNR and CDR2 is FQNEAQ (reference sequence). CDR3 region: CASSPLGGTTGELFF. CDR3 coding DNA: TGTGCCAGCAGCCCATTGGGAGGGACCACCGGGGAGCTGTTTTTT.

A single count supports this clone. The chain links TRBV11-2 to TRBJ2-7, with 12 positions matching TRBD2. Unmatched junction bases numbered 6, after V lost 6 bases and J lost 12 bases. CDR1 SGHAT and CDR2 FQNNGV come from the germline V gene. This CDR3 region has 12 residues. The CDR3 nucleotides read TGTGCCAGCAGTCTCCAGGGACTAGCGGGGTACTTC. It codes for CASSLQGLAGYF.

This clone counts as large (0.1 to 1%). The chain couples TRBV5-4 to TRBJ2-7; 8 bases are shared with TRBD2. Germline values: CDR1 SGHNT, CDR2 YYREEE (reference sequence). The CDR3 loop spans 13 amino acids. Germline trimming cut 5 bases from V and 6 bases from J; bases unmatched to any gene: 7. The CDR3 sequence is CASRIGTRGEQYF. As DNA, the CDR3 is TGTGCCAGCAGAATCGGGACTAGAGGCGAGCAGTACTTC.

By share, this clone ranks as medium-sized. V usage is TRBV10-2 and J usage is TRBJ2-7, with 10 bases that match TRBD2. V lost 7 bases and J lost 3; bases outside the gene matches: 9. CDR3 length: 15 residues. Germline V gene lookup returns CDR1 WSHSY and CDR2 SAAADI. The CDR3 sequence: CASIDWTSGFYEQYF. CDR3 sequence (DNA): TGCGCCAGCATCGACTGGACTAGCGGATTCTACGAGCAGTACTTC.

The V and J genes are TRBV13 and TRBJ2-1; 12 bases align to TRBD2. This CDR3 spans 16 amino acids. Trimming removed 5 bases from V and 3 bases from J; junction bases left unmatched: 5. Germline loops: CDR1 PRHDT, CDR2 FYEKMQ (reference sequence). The CDR3 nucleotides read TGTGCCAGCAGCGGACAGGGACTAGCGGGCTACAATGAGCAGTTCTTC. It is translated as CASSGQGLAGYNEQFF.

V and J are TRBV6-5 and TRBJ2-2; 9 bases map to TRBD2. V was pared by 0 bases and J by 1 base, with 0 bases of the junction left unmatched. The germline CDR1 and CDR2 sequences are MNHEY and SVGAGI. The CDR3 totals 16 residues. The CDR3 reads CASSYSTSGNTGELFF. CDR3 DNA sequence: TGTGCCAGCAGTTACTCGACTAGCGGGAACACCGGGGAGCTGTTTTTT.

By its share, this clone is medium-sized. The chain combines TRBV18 with TRBJ2-7, with a possible D match to TRBD1 (6 bases). The CDR3 spans 16 residues. The germline CDR1 and CDR2 sequences are KGHSH and LQKENI. The germline V and J ends were trimmed by 2 bases and 2 bases, with 16 bases remaining between them. The CDR3 is CASSPNLKTGTYEQYF. In DNA, the CDR3 is TGTGCCAGCTCACCAAACCTTAAGACAGGTACCTACGAGCAGTACTTC.

Concerning this clone itself: At one boundary the junction diverges from the germline segment, which might be a read error. V gene TRBV6-5 combines with J gene TRBJ2-2; TRBD2 is a possible D gene (5 bases). Germline V CDR1 and CDR2: MNHEY, SVGAGI. This CDR3 comprises 13 residues. The CDR3 here is CASSYRVTGELLF. The DNA of the CDR3 is TGTGCCAGCAGTTACAGGGTGACCGGGGAGCTGCTTTTT.

The V gene is TRBV27, the J gene TRBJ2-1, with 8 positions matching TRBD2. In germline, CDR1 is MNHEY, CDR2 SMNVEV (reference sequence). V shed 4 bases, J shed 7 bases, and the junction held 12 bases outside the gene matches. The CDR3 is made up of 16 amino acids. Written as DNA, the CDR3 is TGTGCCAGCAGTTCTTCCCGGGAGGGCCTAGATAATGAGCAGTTCTTC. It yields the protein CASSSSREGLDNEQFF.

CDR3 nucleotide sequence: TGTGCCAGCAGCATTGCAACTAATGAAAAACTGTTTTTT. Amino acid sequence: CASSIATNEKLFF. The V gene is TRBV14, the J gene TRBJ1-4; D uncertain. Germline CDR1 reads SGHDN; CDR2 reads FVKESK. The V end was cut by 5 bases, the J end by 0 bases, with 4 bases between. CDR3 length: 13 amino acids. Looking up the rest from reference TRBV14 and TRBJ1-4 gives the full variable domain: EAGVTQFPSHSVIEKGQTVTLRCDPISGHDNLYWYRRVMGKEIKFLLHFVKESKQDESGMPNNRFLAERTGGTYSTLKVQPAELEDSGVYFCASSIATNEKLFFGSGTQLSVL.

V usage is TRBV14 and J usage is TRBJ2-7; D could derive from TRBD1 or TRBD2 (5 bases each). Germline assignment: CDR1 SGHDN and CDR2 FVKESK. Trimming took 1 base from V and 6 from J, leaving 10 bases between them. The length of the CDR3 is 13 residues. For the CDR3, the DNA is TGTGCCAGCAGCCAAGTACGGGGCGTCGAGCAGTACTTC. The encoded protein is CASSQVRGVEQYF.

The chain uses TRBV7-9 and TRBJ2-5, with a weak D call TRBD2 (6 bases). The CDR3 runs 14 residues. The germline gives CDR1 SEHNR, CDR2 FQNEAQ (reference sequence). V shed 6 bases and J shed 4 bases, with 15 bases lying between them. CDR3 DNA: TGTGCCAGCAGTGAGGTCGGGGGACGAGAGACCCAGTACTTC. It is translated as CASSEVGGRETQYF.

The chain carries TRBV19 and TRBJ2-1; D not certain. The CDR3 covers 17 residues. V lost 6 bases and J 7 bases, leaving 25 bases between the germline ends. In germline, CDR1 is LNHDA, CDR2 SQIVND (reference sequence). CDR3 in DNA: TGTGCCAGTAGCCACCCCCCGCACCCCCAAGATAAAAATGAGCAGTTCTTC. Amino acids: CASSHPPHPQDKNEQFF.

This chain joins TRBV28 and TRBJ1-6; no clear D. Germline CDR1 reads MDHEN; CDR2 reads SYDVKM. Between the trimmed V and J ends, which lost 2 bases and 7 bases, there was a span of 6 bases. The CDR3 has 13 residues. DNA of the CDR3: TGTGCCAGCAGTTTAAATCCGAATTCACCCCTCCACTTT. This codes for CASSLNPNSPLHF.

The chain links TRBV11-3 to TRBJ2-7; 8 positions match TRBD1. Germline assignment: CDR1 SGHNT and CDR2 YENEEA. The CDR3 is 15 amino acids. V dropped 3 bases and J dropped 4; count of bases not matched to a gene: 8. This CDR3 is CASSFWTGSSYEQYF. In DNA form, the CDR3 reads TGTGCCAGCAGCTTTTGGACAGGGAGCTCTTACGAGCAGTACTTC.

CDR3 in amino acids: CAWGEGDRVSYEQYF. CDR3 bases: TGTGCCTGGGGGGAAGGGGACAGGGTCTCCTACGAGCAGTACTTC. This chain joins TRBV30 and TRBJ2-7; 9 nucleotides line up with TRBD1. Germline CDR1 GTSNPN, CDR2 SVGIG (reference sequence). After removal of 5 bases from V and 0 bases from J, the junction contained 8 bases not matched to a gene. This CDR3 spans 15 amino acids. Full variable domain (remainder filled in from reference TRBV30 and TRBJ2-7): SQTIHQWPATLVQPVGSPLSLECTVEGTSNPNLYWYRQAAGRGLQLLFYSVGIGQISSEVPQNLSASRPQDRQFILSSKKLLLSDSGFYLCAWGEGDRVSYEQYFGPGTRLTVT.

The genes are TRBV4-3 and TRBJ2-3; maybe TRBD1 (6 bases). The CDR3 is 16 amino acids. Germline CDR1 is LGHNA and CDR2 is YSLEER. The V gene lost 0 bases and the J gene lost 3 bases, with 13 bases spanning the gap. CDR3 amino acids: CASSQDTGWATDTQYF. CDR3 DNA: TGCGCCAGCAGCCAAGATACAGGGTGGGCTACAGATACGCAGTATTTT.